These 27 T cell receptor beta chains originate from one sample sequenced in a study of regulatory T cells in long-lasting Graves disease. Relying on iRepertoire HTBI primers and Arm-PCR of CDR3 regions, the team built TCR beta libraries. MiXCR, run by TCRdb on the multiplex PCR reads, gives a single entry per CDR3 protein. The sample yields approximately 480,000 distinct CDR3 sequences, under 20% seen once. The time point: newly diagnosed GD, antithyroid drugs for less than 3 months. The authors made the TCR library using RNA they extracted from PBMCs. Another study also made use of these data, one on T cells in Graves' hyperthyroidism and ophthalmopathy.

The sequencing used peripheral blood mononuclear cells (PBMCs), collected at new diagnosis, from a patient treated with antithyroid drugs. These TCRs come from a man aged 40-49 years with Graves disease.

This clonotype showed up just a few times. The chain links TRBV7-9 to TRBJ2-5, with 7 bases identical to TRBD2. This CDR3 contains 15 residues. After removal of 5 bases from V and 3 bases from J, the junction contained 9 bases not matched to a gene. Germline V gene lookup returns CDR1 SEHNR and CDR2 FQNEAQ (reference sequence). The CDR3 bases are TGTGCCAGCAGCCCAATTCGCGGGAGAAAAGAGACCCAGTACTTC. Translating gives CASSPIRGRKETQYF.

This clonotype has at least ten counts. The CDR3 sequence: CASSFSVLNTEAFF. For the CDR3, the DNA is TGTGCCAGCAGCTTTTCGGTTTTGAACACTGAAGCTTTCTTT. This chain joins TRBV13 and TRBJ1-1, with D unresolved. Trimming left V 3 bases short and J 0 bases short, with 8 bases between. Germline CDR1 and CDR2: PRHDT and FYEKMQ (reference sequence). This CDR3 is built from 14 residues. Using reference TRBV13 and TRBJ1-1 for the parts outside the CDR3, the full variable domain is AAGVIQSPRHLIKEKRETATLKCYPIPRHDTVYWYQQGPGQDPQFLISFYEKMQSDKGSIPDRFSAQQFSDYHSELNMSSLELGDSALYFCASSFSVLNTEAFFGQGTRLTVV.

DNA for the CDR3: TGTGCCAGCAGCGCGACTAGCGGGAGGGCCAAAGAGACCCAGTACTTC. It specifies CASSATSGRAKETQYF. The chain links TRBV7-8 to TRBJ2-4, with 14 bases aligning to TRBD2. The DNA end lines up better with TRBJ2-5; the J call may be wrong. Germline V gene lookup returns CDR1 SGHVS and CDR2 FQNEAQ. The CDR3 is made up of 16 amino acids.

Of note for this clonotype: A much larger clone differs by one base, so this may be a read error. The chain links TRBV20-1 to TRBJ2-1; D not resolved. The CDR3 is 14 amino acids. Germline loops: CDR1 DFQATT, CDR2 SNEGSKA (reference sequence). Trimming removed 4 bases from V and 6 bases from J, with 16 bases in between. This chain's CDR3 is CSAIGAESGNEQFF. The CDR3 DNA sequence: TGCAGTGCTATCGGAGCTGAAAGTGGCAATGAGCAGTTCTTC.

This clonotype came up many times. The V call is TRBV20-1, the J call TRBJ2-1; possible D gene TRBD2, 5 bases. With 5 bases removed from V and 0 bases from J, the gap between germline ends came to 11 bases. The V gene's germline CDR1 is DFQATT and CDR2 SNEGSKA (reference sequence). The CDR3 runs 14 residues. This chain's CDR3 is CSAAERSSYNEQFF. CDR3 sequence (DNA): TGCAGTGCTGCGGAGCGGAGCTCCTACAATGAGCAGTTCTTC.

This clonotype has ten or more counts. CDR3 nucleotide sequence: TGCAGCGTTGACGTAGCGGGAGAGACCCAGTACTTC. This encodes CSVDVAGETQYF. The genes are TRBV29-1 and TRBJ2-5; 7 bases align to TRBD2. Germline trimming cut 3 bases from V and 4 bases from J; bases unmatched to any gene: 2. The germline gives CDR1 SQVTM, CDR2 ANQGSEA. The CDR3 loop spans 12 amino acids.

This clonotype was seen many times. J is TRBJ2-2 and V is TRBV5-1, with D uncertain. This CDR3 is built from 14 residues. Germline V CDR1 and CDR2: SGHRS, YFSETQ. V was pared by 4 bases and J by 5 bases, with 12 bases between. The CDR3 DNA follows: TGCGCCAGCAGCCCCCGACCCGCAACCGGGGAGCTGTTTTTT. It encodes CASSPRPATGELFF.

On this clonotype itself: A much larger clone lies one base from this, so it may be a read error. The chain employs TRBV30 and TRBJ2-1, with D perhaps matching TRBD1 or TRBD2 (5 bases each). This CDR3 is built from 15 residues. From germline, CDR1 is GTSNPN and CDR2 SVGIG (reference sequence). The CDR3 coding sequence is TGTGCCTGGTCTAAGGTAGGGACGGCCTACAATGAGCAGTCCTTC. As protein: CAWSKVGTAYNEQSF. Together with reference TRBV30 and TRBJ2-1, the CDR3 gives the full variable domain: SQTIHQWPATLVQPVGSPLSLECTVEGTSNPNLYWYRQAAGRGLQLLFYSVGIGQISSEVPQNLSASRPQDRQFILSSKKLLLSDSGFYLCAWSKVGTAYNEQSFGPGTRLTVL.

Regarding this clonotype: A much larger clone lies a single base off, so this may be a read error. The final CDR3 position lacks the conserved phenylalanine or tryptophan, pointing to a likely read error. The limits of the CDR3 on the DNA are not certain, so only TCRdb's listed CDR3 is given. The chain combines TRBV20-1 with TRBJ2-1; TRBD2, the table's D call, was not compared with the DNA. From its first to its last residue, the CDR3 has 16 amino acids. Germline V gene data show CDR1 as DFQATT and CDR2 as SNEGSKA (reference sequence). This CDR3 is CSARLLAGGPADTQYL.

This clonotype was observed at least ten times. V and J are TRBV2 and TRBJ1-1, with TRBD1 as a possible D gene (5 bases). The CDR3 spans 15 residues. V lost 6 bases, J lost 1 base, and 15 bases lay in between. Germline-derived CDR1 and CDR2 are SNHLY and FYNNEI. The CDR3 coding sequence is TGTGCCAGCAGCCAGAGCCGGACAAGGAACACTGAAGCTTTCTTT. Its translation: CASSQSRTRNTEAFF.

The chain has TRBV2 and TRBJ2-2; 9 bases line up with TRBD2. This CDR3 region has 14 residues. Germline V gives CDR1 SNHLY, CDR2 FYNNEI. The junction had 5 bases not matched to a gene; V was cut back by 11 bases and J by 1 base. CDR3 DNA: TGTGCCGGACGTAGCGGGGGGAACACCGGGGAGCTGTTTTTT. It codes for CAGRSGGNTGELFF.

In this sample, this clonotype turned up many times. The chain joins TRBV20-1 to TRBJ2-1; D could derive from TRBD1 or TRBD2 (7 bases each). This CDR3 has 16 amino acids. V shed 5 bases and J shed 3 bases, with 20 bases lying between them. Germline V lookup: CDR1 DFQATT, CDR2 SNEGSKA (reference sequence). CDR3 in amino acids: CSALGGRQGDYNEQFF. In DNA form, the CDR3 reads TGCAGTGCTCTCGGGGGGAGACAGGGCGACTACAATGAGCAGTTCTTC.

This clonotype was seen at least ten times. The chain couples TRBV2 to TRBJ1-1; D is uncertain. Trimming cost V 3 bases and J 1 base, with 12 bases left between them. From germline, CDR1 is SNHLY and CDR2 FYNNEI. The CDR3 totals 15 residues. CDR3 nucleotide sequence: TGTGCCAGCAGTGAGAGAGCAAATAGGAACACTGAAGCTTTCTTT. It specifies CASSERANRNTEAFF.

This clonotype was recorded at least ten times. V usage is TRBV28 and J usage is TRBJ1-2, with TRBD1 matching over 7 bases. Germline CDR1 reads MDHEN; CDR2 reads SYDVKM. The CDR3 contains 16 residues. Trimming cost V 6 bases and J 0 bases; bases outside gene matches: 10. CDR3 residues: CASRPSGDSANYGYTF. The CDR3 coding sequence is TGTGCCAGCAGGCCTAGCGGGGACAGCGCTAACTATGGCTACACCTTC.

This clonotype has a handful of counts. The genes are TRBV7-9 and TRBJ1-1, with 7 bases identical to TRBD1. Trimming at V came to 5 bases and at J to 5 bases, leaving 5 bases not matched to a gene. Germline values: CDR1 SEHNR, CDR2 FQNEAQ (reference sequence). This CDR3 has 13 residues. The CDR3 DNA is TGTGCCAGCAGCGCCCAACAGGGGACTGAAGCTTTCTTT. Encoded protein: CASSAQQGTEAFF.

This clonotype was seen only a few times. This chain joins TRBV4-1 and TRBJ2-2, with 9 bases identical to TRBD1. Trimming took 4 bases from V and 4 from J; bases not matched to a gene: 4. The CDR3 extends over 15 amino acids. CDR1 MGHRA and CDR2 YSYEKL come from the germline V gene. The CDR3 nucleotides are TGCGCCAGCAGCCGGGACAGGGTACTCACCGGGGAGCTGTTTTTT. This encodes CASSRDRVLTGELFF.

This clonotype occurred many times. This chain uses TRBV7-9 with TRBJ2-7; 8 positions match TRBD1. The J segment lost 1 base and the V segment lost 4 bases, leaving 6 bases of the junction unmatched. In germline, CDR1 is SEHNR, CDR2 FQNEAQ (reference sequence). The length of the CDR3 is 15 residues. The CDR3 protein is CASSSRDRPSYEQYF. DNA for the CDR3: TGTGCCAGCAGCTCCCGGGACAGGCCTTCCTACGAGCAGTACTTC.

The table lists this clonotype with a few counts. This chain connects TRBV6-1 to TRBJ2-6; D gene unclear. Germline CDR1 MNHNS, CDR2 SASEGT. The CDR3 extends over 14 amino acids. Deletions cut 5 bases from V and 2 bases from J, with 7 bases between. CDR3 sequence: CASSPHAGANVLTF. The CDR3 region has the DNA TGTGCCAGCAGTCCCCATGCTGGGGCCAACGTCCTGACTTTC.

This clonotype occurred many times. The chain carries TRBV2 and TRBJ2-1; possibly TRBD1 for D (5 bases). The CDR3 runs to 14 residues. Trimming took off 5 bases at V and 8 bases at J, with 16 bases between the two ends. The germline V gene has CDR1 SNHLY and CDR2 FYNNEI. The CDR3 sequence: CASSQGIAGYEQFF. DNA for the CDR3: TGTGCCAGCAGTCAGGGCATAGCCGGGTATGAGCAGTTCTTC.

Ten or more counts support this clonotype. This chain links TRBV28 with TRBJ1-6; a weak D match, TRBD1 (6 bases). The CDR3 extends over 15 amino acids. Germline-derived CDR1 and CDR2 are MDHEN and SYDVKM. Trimming stripped 4 bases from V and 10 bases from J, with 17 bases between. Written as DNA, the CDR3 is TGTGCCAGCAGTTCGGTCCGGACAGACAACTCACCCCTCCACTTT. Residues: CASSSVRTDNSPLHF.

The chain links TRBV20-1 to TRBJ2-1, with TRBD2 identical over 10 bases. The CDR3 contains 13 residues. Germline loops: CDR1 DFQATT, CDR2 SNEGSKA (reference sequence). Trimming took 2 bases from V and 8 from J; bases not matched to a gene: 3. CDR3 sequence reads: CSARLAGDYEQFF. CDR3 nucleotides: TGCAGTGCTAGACTAGCGGGAGACTATGAGCAGTTCTTC.

This clonotype was seen repeatedly, ten times or more. This sequence joins TRBV7-2 and TRBJ1-4, with TRBD1 as a possible D gene (5 bases). The CDR3 is 15 amino acids. Between the trimmed V and J ends, which lost 1 base and 5 bases, there was a span of 11 bases. Germline assignment: CDR1 SGHTA and CDR2 FQGNSA. The CDR3 region has the DNA TGTGCCAGCAGCTTAGGTGGGGGGAGGAATGAAAAACTGTTTTTT. Its protein product is CASSLGGGRNEKLFF.

This clonotype showed up many times. This chain joins TRBV28 and TRBJ2-5; 11 bases are a match to TRBD2. The CDR3 has 17 amino acids. V lost 5 bases and J lost 3; bases outside the gene matches: 11. The germline V gene has CDR1 MDHEN and CDR2 SYDVKM. In nucleotides, the CDR3 is TGTGCCAGCAGTCTCTGGGGTAGCGGGAGGGCCGAAGAGACCCAGTACTTC. Amino acid sequence: CASSLWGSGRAEETQYF.

This sequence joins TRBV6-5 and TRBJ2-7, with D perhaps matching TRBD2 (7 bases). Germline CDR1 is MNHEY and CDR2 is SVGAGI. The CDR3 length is 15 residues. V lost 0 bases, J lost 7 bases, and 16 bases lay in between. CDR3 in DNA: TGTGCCAGCAGTTACTCGGGAGGGGGGCTACGGGAGCAGTACTTC. Its translation: CASSYSGGGLREQYF.

This clonotype was counted at least ten times. The chain employs TRBV6-1 and TRBJ2-3; TRBD2 is a possible D gene (6 bases). V lost 6 bases and J 4 bases, leaving 17 bases between the germline ends. Looked up from germline, CDR1 is MNHNS and CDR2 is SASEGT. The CDR3 has 15 amino acids. Written as DNA, the CDR3 is TGTGCCAGCAGCTTAGGAGGGCCGAGCGCAGATACGCAGTATTTT. Translation: CASSLGGPSADTQYF.

Remarks on this clonotype: This clone may be a read error of a much larger clone one base away. The chain is built from TRBV28 and TRBJ1-5; 7 bases are shared with TRBD1. Germline-derived CDR1 and CDR2 are MDHEN and SYDVKM. The CDR3 contains 16 residues. The CDR3 DNA reads as TGTGCCTGCAGTGACATACAGGGGACCGCCAATCAGCCCCAGCATTTT. It codes for CACSDIQGTANQPQHF. Variable domain in full (rest from reference TRBV28 and TRBJ1-5): DVKVTQSSRYLVKRTGEKVFLECVQDMDHENMFWYRQDPGLGLRLIYFSYDVKMKEKGDIPEGYSVSREKKERFSLILESASTNQTSMYLCACSDIQGTANQPQHFGDGTRLSIL.

The chain has TRBV6-1 and TRBJ2-1, with D perhaps TRBD1 (5 bases). The germline CDR1 and CDR2 sequences are MNHNS and SASEGT. This CDR3 has 13 amino acids. With 10 bases removed from V and 8 bases from J, the gap between germline ends came to 18 bases. CDR3 sequence: CANAPQEGDEQFF. CDR3 sequence (DNA): TGTGCCAATGCGCCCCAAGAAGGGGATGAGCAGTTCTTC.